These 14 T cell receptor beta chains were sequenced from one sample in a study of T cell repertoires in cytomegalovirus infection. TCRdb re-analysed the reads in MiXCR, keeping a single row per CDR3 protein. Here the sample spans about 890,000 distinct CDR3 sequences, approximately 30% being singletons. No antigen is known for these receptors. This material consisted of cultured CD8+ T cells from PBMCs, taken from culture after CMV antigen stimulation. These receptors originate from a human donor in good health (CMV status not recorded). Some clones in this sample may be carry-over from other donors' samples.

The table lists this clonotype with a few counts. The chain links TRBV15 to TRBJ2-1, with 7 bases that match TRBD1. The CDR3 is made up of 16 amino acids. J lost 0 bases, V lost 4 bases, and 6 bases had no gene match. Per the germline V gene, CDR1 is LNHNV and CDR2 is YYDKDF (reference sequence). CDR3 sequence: CATSTGGPRSYNEQFF. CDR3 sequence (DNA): TGTGCCACCAGCACAGGGGGACCACGCTCCTACAATGAGCAGTTCTTC.

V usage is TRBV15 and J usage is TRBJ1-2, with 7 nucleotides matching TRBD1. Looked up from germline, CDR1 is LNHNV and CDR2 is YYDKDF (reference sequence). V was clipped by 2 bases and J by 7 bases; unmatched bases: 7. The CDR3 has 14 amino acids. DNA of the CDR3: TGTGCCACCAGCAGACCCGACAGGGAGGCTGGCTACACCTTC. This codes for CATSRPDREAGYTF. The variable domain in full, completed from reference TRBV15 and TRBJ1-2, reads DAMVIQNPRYQVTQFGKPVTLSCSQTLNHNVMYWYQQKSSQAPKLLFHYYDKDFNNEADTPDNFQSRRPNTSFCFLDIRSPGLGDTAMYLCATSRPDREAGYTFGSGTRLTVV.

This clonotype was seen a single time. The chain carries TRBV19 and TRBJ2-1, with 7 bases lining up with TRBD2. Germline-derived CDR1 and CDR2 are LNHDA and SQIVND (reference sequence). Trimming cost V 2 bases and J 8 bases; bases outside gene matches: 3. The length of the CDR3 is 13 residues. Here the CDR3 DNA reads TGTGCCAGTAGTATACGACTAGCCCATGAGCAGTTCTTC. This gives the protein CASSIRLAHEQFF.

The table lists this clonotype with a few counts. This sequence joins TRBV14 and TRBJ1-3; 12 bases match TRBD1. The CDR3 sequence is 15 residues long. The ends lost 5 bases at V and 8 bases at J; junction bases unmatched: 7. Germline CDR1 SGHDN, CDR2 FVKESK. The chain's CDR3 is CASSSGTGGWDTIYF. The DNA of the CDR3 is TGTGCCAGCAGCTCCGGGACAGGGGGCTGGGACACCATATATTTT. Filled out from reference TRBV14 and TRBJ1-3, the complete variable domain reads EAGVTQFPSHSVIEKGQTVTLRCDPISGHDNLYWYRRVMGKEIKFLLHFVKESKQDESGMPNNRFLAERTGGTYSTLKVQPAELEDSGVYFCASSSGTGGWDTIYFGEGSWLTVV.

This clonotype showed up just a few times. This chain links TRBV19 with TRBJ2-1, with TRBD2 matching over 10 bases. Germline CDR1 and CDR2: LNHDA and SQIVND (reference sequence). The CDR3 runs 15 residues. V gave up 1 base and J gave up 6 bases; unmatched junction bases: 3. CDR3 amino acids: CASSIGSGGANEQFF. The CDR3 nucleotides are TGTGCCAGTAGTATAGGGAGCGGGGGGGCCAATGAGCAGTTCTTC.

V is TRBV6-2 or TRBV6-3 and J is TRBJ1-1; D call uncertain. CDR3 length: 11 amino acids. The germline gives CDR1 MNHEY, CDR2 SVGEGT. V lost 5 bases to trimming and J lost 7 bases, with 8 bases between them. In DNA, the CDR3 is TGTGCCAGCAGTGAATGCTTTGAAGCTTTCTTT. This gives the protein CASSECFEAFF.

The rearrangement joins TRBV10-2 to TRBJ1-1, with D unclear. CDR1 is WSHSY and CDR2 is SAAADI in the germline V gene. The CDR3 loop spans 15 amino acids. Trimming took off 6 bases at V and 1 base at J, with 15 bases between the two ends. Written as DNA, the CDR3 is TGCGCCAGCAGAGACGGAGGATGGGGGAACACTGAAGCTTTCTTT. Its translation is CASRDGGWGNTEAFF.

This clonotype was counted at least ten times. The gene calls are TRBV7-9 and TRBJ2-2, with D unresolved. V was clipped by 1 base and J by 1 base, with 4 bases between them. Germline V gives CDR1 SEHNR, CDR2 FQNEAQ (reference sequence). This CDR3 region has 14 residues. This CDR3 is CASSLVGNTGELFF. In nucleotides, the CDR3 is TGTGCCAGCAGCTTAGTAGGGAACACCGGGGAGCTGTTTTTT.

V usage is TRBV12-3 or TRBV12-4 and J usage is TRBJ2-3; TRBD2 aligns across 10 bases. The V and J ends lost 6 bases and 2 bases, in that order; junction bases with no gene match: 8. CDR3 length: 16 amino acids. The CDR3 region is CASRPGTSAYTDTQYF. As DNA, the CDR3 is TGTGCCAGCAGACCAGGGACTAGCGCATACACAGATACGCAGTATTTT.

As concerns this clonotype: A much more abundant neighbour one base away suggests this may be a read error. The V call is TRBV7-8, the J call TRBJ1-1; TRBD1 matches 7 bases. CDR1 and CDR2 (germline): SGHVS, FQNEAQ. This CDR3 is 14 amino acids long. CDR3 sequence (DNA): TGTGCCAACAGCAGGGGGAGAGAGAACACTGAAGCTTTCTTT. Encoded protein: CANSRGRENTEAFF.

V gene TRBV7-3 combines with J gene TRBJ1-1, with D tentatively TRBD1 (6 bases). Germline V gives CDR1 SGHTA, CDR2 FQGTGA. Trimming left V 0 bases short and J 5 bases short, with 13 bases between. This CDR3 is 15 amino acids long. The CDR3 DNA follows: TGTGCCAGCAGCTTAACGGAGGGGGTTACGACTGAAGCTTTCTTT. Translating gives CASSLTEGVTTEAFF.

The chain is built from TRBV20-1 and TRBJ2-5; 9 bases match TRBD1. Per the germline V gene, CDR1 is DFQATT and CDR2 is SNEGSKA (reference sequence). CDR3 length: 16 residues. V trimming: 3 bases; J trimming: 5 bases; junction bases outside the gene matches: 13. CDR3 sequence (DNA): TGCAGTGCTAGGGGGGGGACAGGGTCCCTTTGGGAGACCCAGTACTTC. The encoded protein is CSARGGTGSLWETQYF.

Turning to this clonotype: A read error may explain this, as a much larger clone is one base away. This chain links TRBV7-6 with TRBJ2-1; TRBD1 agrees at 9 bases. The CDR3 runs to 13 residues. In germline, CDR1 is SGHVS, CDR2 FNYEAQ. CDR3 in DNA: TGTGTCAGCGGACAGGGGTTCTACAATGAGCAGTTCTTC. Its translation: CVSGQGFYNEQFF.

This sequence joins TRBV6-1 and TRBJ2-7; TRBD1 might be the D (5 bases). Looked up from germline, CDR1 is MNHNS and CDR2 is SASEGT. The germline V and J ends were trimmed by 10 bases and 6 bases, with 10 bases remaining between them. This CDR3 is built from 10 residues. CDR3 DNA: TGTGCCACCCGACAGCTCGAGCAGTACGTC. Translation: CATRQLEQYV.